This TCR beta chain was sequenced for a study of post-analysis software for immune sequencing data. Study background: Relapsing-remitting, secondary progressive and progressive-relapsing multiple sclerosis courses were included. Notes on the study in general: Same-batch preparations were strongly co-clustered by F measure. Among 5 or 6 TRBV segments more frequent in patients than controls were TRBV5-6, TRBV5-1 and TRBV20-1.

This clonotype was found a few times. What it binds is unknown. Unique molecular identifiers featured in each of the TCR beta cDNA libraries. It was from approximately 0.91 to 9.4 million T cells that approximately 500,000 cDNA molecules came. TCRdb re-analysed the PCR reads in MiXCR, keeping a single row per CDR3 protein. The sample records a few hundred thousand distinct CDR3 sequences, less than 35% being singletons. Germline-derived CDR1 and CDR2 are MGHDK and SYGVNS. V gave up 6 bases and J gave up 2 bases; unmatched junction bases: 8. The CDR3 runs to 15 residues. This receptor was taken from a girl aged 5-17 years with multiple sclerosis. The sequenced material came from blood. The chain has TRBV25-1 and TRBJ2-5, with 8 bases fitting TRBD2. The CDR3, as DNA: TGTGCCAGCAGCGCCGGGGGGGCTCGTCAAGAGACCCAGTACTTC. The encoded protein is CASSAGGARQETQYF.